The next 10 T cell receptor beta chains were all read from a single sample in a study of identical twins. TCRdb reanalysed the 5' RACE reads using MiXCR and keeps one entry per CDR3 protein. The sample includes some 710,000 distinct CDR3 sequences, around 6.1% of them seen just once. Sample: naive T cells sorted from blood. The receptors stem from a man aged 18 to 30 in good health.

The rearrangement uses TRBV7-2 and TRBJ2-7; TRBD1 matches at 10 bases. V dropped 5 bases and J dropped 1; count of bases not matched to a gene: 11. This CDR3 comprises 17 residues. CDR1 is SGHTA, CDR2 FQGNSA, per germline. The CDR3 sequence is CASSLSPGQGGSYEQYF. CDR3 in DNA: TGTGCCAGCAGCCTAAGCCCCGGACAGGGGGGATCCTACGAGCAGTACTTC.

This clonotype was seen only a few times. The genes are TRBV4-3 and TRBJ2-1, with a possible D match to TRBD2 (7 bases). V was cut by 0 bases and J by 9 bases, with 18 bases left in between. Germline assignment: CDR1 LGHNA and CDR2 YSLEER. The CDR3 loop spans 16 amino acids. This CDR3 reads CASSQEGGRVWGEQFF. CDR3 nucleotide sequence: TGCGCCAGCAGCCAAGAAGGGGGGAGGGTGTGGGGTGAGCAGTTCTTC.

This clonotype appeared a few times. This chain connects TRBV20-1 to TRBJ1-6; no clear D gene. CDR1 is DFQATT and CDR2 is SNEGSKA in the germline V gene (reference sequence). Trimming took 6 bases from V and 0 from J, leaving 18 bases between them. This CDR3 comprises 17 residues. As DNA, the CDR3 is TGCAGTGCCCTAAGTATCCGATCGAGCTCCTATAATTCACCCCTCCACTTT. This sequence encodes CSALSIRSSSYNSPLHF.

In this sample, this clonotype turned up many times. The chain combines TRBV29-1 with TRBJ2-1; TRBD2 might be the D (5 bases). This CDR3 comprises 14 residues. CDR1 and CDR2 from the germline V gene are SQVTM and ANQGSEA. V was shortened by 2 bases and J by 0 bases, with 8 bases between the two germline ends. The CDR3 reads CSVERESSYNEQFF. The DNA of the CDR3 is TGCAGCGTTGAACGGGAAAGCTCCTACAATGAGCAGTTCTTC.

This clonotype was counted ten times or more. This chain uses TRBV7-2 with TRBJ2-3; D unresolved. Trimming left V 5 bases short and J 8 bases short, with 14 bases between. Germline V gives CDR1 SGHTA, CDR2 FQGNSA. This CDR3 spans 13 amino acids. CDR3 sequence: CASSVGKWGTQYF. The DNA for the CDR3 is TGTGCCAGCAGCGTCGGAAAATGGGGTACGCAGTATTTT.

This clonotype showed up just a few times. The chain couples TRBV11-2 to TRBJ2-1; weak D call: TRBD2 (5 bases). This CDR3 spans 18 amino acids. Germline CDR1 is SGHAT and CDR2 is FQNNGV. V was pared by 4 bases and J by 0 bases, with 19 bases between. The CDR3 DNA follows: TGTGCCAGCAGCTCCTCCGCCCCTAGCCTAAGCTCCTACAATGAGCAGTTCTTC. It is translated as CASSSSAPSLSSYNEQFF.

This sequence joins TRBV24-1 and TRBJ2-2, with TRBD2 identical over 9 bases. The CDR3 totals 15 residues. The ends lost 4 bases at V and 4 bases at J; junction bases unmatched: 3. Germline loops: CDR1 KGHDR, CDR2 SFDVKD. The CDR3 sequence is CATSDKAGGTGELFF. DNA of the CDR3: TGTGCCACCAGTGACAAAGCGGGAGGCACCGGGGAGCTGTTTTTT.

This clonotype was observed at least ten times. The V and J genes are TRBV12-3 or TRBV12-4 and TRBJ2-7, with a possible D match to TRBD1 (5 bases). The CDR3 loop spans 11 amino acids. CDR3 sequence reads: CASSLLLQGPV. The CDR3 DNA is TGTGCCAGCAGTTTACTATTGCAGGGCCCCGTC.

This clonotype was found many times. The chain employs TRBV25-1 and TRBJ2-1; perhaps D is TRBD1 or TRBD2 (5 bases each). The germline V gene has CDR1 MGHDK and CDR2 SYGVNS. The CDR3 has 18 residues. Between the trimmed V and J ends, which lost 6 bases and 4 bases, there was a span of 25 bases. DNA for the CDR3: TGTGCCAGCAGGGGATCAATTGGGACGCCAAGGACATACAATGAGCAGTTCTTC. The encoded protein is CASRGSIGTPRTYNEQFF.

This clonotype occurred many times. The J gene is TRBJ2-3, the V gene TRBV20-1; 13 bases are a match to TRBD2. V was pared by 6 bases and J by 4 bases, with 7 bases of the junction left unmatched. The CDR3 extends over 15 amino acids. Germline CDR1 and CDR2: DFQATT and SNEGSKA (reference sequence). CDR3 amino acids: CSAPRTSGSSDTQYF. CDR3 nucleotide sequence: TGCAGTGCCCCGCGGACTAGCGGGAGTTCAGATACGCAGTATTTT.